The 29 T cell receptor delta chains below come from one sample, sequenced in a study of γδ T cells in repeated Plasmodium falciparum infection. TCRdb re-processed the multiplex PCR reads using CATT. The profile shows 70,000 to 95,000 delta-chain clones, around 1.4% of them singletons. Vgamma9/Vdelta2+ and Vdelta2-negative gammadelta T cells were flow-sorted from PBMC for bulk sequencing. Input material: gamma-delta T cells from blood. The receptors were gathered from a pool of human donors (malaria-infected and uninfected, not separated).

Comment on this clone: TCRdb's protein, taken from a much larger clone, differs from this DNA's translation at residue 11, likely owing to a read error; the protein displayed comes from the DNA. This sequence joins TRDV1 and TRDJ1; perhaps TRDD2 as D (6 bases). Matching the DNA to germline supplied the J gene, which TCRdb does not give. Germline V CDR1 and CDR2: TSWWSYY, QGS. The CDR3 contains 22 residues. Trimming took 0 bases from V and 1 from J, leaving 30 bases between them. CDR3 loop: CALGELSFPKPPSWTSTDKLIF. CDR3 coding DNA: TGTGCTCTTGGGGAACTATCCTTCCCCAAACCCCCGTCATGGACGAGCACCGATAAACTCATCTTT.

The chain links TRDV3 to TRDJ1, with TRDD3 matching over 7 bases. TCRdb lists no J gene, so it was determined here by aligning the DNA to germline. V lost 0 bases to trimming and J lost 1 base; unmatched junction nucleotides: 8. There are 15 residues in the CDR3. Germline loops: CDR1 TVYSNPD, CDR2 GDNSRS (reference sequence). Here the CDR3 reads CAFSGGGFFTDKLIF. The CDR3 DNA follows: TGTGCCTTTAGCGGAGGGGGATTCTTCACCGATAAACTCATCTTT.

This clone was seen only a few times. The protein TCRdb gives is from a much larger clone and does not agree with this DNA's translation at residue 12, likely a read error; the protein shown here comes from the DNA. The V and J genes are TRDV1 and TRDJ1, with a possible D match to TRDD3 (5 bases). The germline gives CDR1 TSWWSYY, CDR2 QGS. The CDR3 has 15 residues. The CDR3, as DNA: TGTGCTCTTGGGGAATTGGGGTTTTACACCGATAGACTCATCTTT. This sequence encodes CALGELGFYTDRLIF.

This clone turned up a few times. TCRdb records a much larger clone's protein for this DNA, with a difference at residue 8 that likely arises from a read error; the protein given is the translation of the DNA. The V call is TRDV1, the J call TRDJ1, with 10 bases identical to TRDD3. TCRdb lists no J gene, so it was determined here by aligning the DNA to germline. The CDR3 is made up of 19 amino acids. In germline, CDR1 is TSWWSYY, CDR2 QGS. V lost 3 bases and J lost 0; bases outside the gene matches: 13. For the CDR3, the DNA is TGTGCTCTTGGGGATGCCGCTACGGGGGATACGGTCTACACCGATAAACTCATCTTT. The encoded protein is CALGDAATGDTVYTDKLIF.

This clone was observed a few times. The chain links TRDV1 to TRDJ1; D is unclear. As TCRdb names no J gene, one was assigned here on the basis of a DNA match to germline. Germline CDR1 TSWWSYY, CDR2 QGS. V lost 4 bases, J lost 0 bases, and 9 bases lay in between. CDR3 size: 14 residues. The CDR3 region has the DNA TGTGCTCTTGGGGTTGGCCCCCACACCGATAAACTCATCTTT. It translates to CALGVGPHTDKLIF.

Concerning this clone itself: The TCRdb record carries a much larger clone's protein, which differs from this DNA's translation at residue 17; a read error is the likely cause, and the protein listed here is the DNA translation. No J gene was assigned, while the V gene was called as TRDV2; the D call of TRDD3 is as the table states it, not checked on the DNA. Per the germline V gene, CDR1 is GEAIGNYY and CDR2 is EKD. The CDR3 loop spans 19 amino acids. The CDR3 DNA is TGTGCCTGTGATCCCCTTACTGGGGGATACTCAGAGTACACCGATAAACCCATCTTT. Amino acid sequence: CACDPLTGGYSEYTDKPIF.

This clone was seen more than once but under ten times. The mismatch at residue 5 between this DNA's translation and the TCRdb protein of a much larger clone likely reflects a read error; the protein shown is translated from the DNA. This sequence joins TRDV2 and TRDJ3; D may be TRDD3 (6 bases). The J gene, missing from TCRdb, was assigned here through DNA to germline matching. CDR3 length equals 16 residues. The V gene lost 3 bases and the J gene lost 2 bases, with 10 bases spanning the gap. Per the germline V gene, CDR1 is GEAIGNYY and CDR2 is EKD. CDR3 region: CACDAWGPWDTRQMFF. In DNA form, the CDR3 reads TGTGCCTGTGACGCCTGGGGTCCCTGGGACACCCGACAGATGTTTTTC.

Comment on this clone: TCRdb shows a much larger clone's protein in place of this DNA's translation, and the two differ at residue 10, likely through a read error; the protein shown is translated from the DNA. V is TRDV2 and J is TRDJ3, with 8 bases fitting TRDD3. TCRdb gives no J gene; it was assigned here by matching the DNA to germline. Looked up from germline, CDR1 is GEAIGNYY and CDR2 is EKD. The V and J ends lost 0 bases and 0 bases, in that order; junction bases with no gene match: 9. The CDR3 consists of 20 residues. The CDR3 loop is CACDTVLGYESSWDTRQMFF. The CDR3 DNA is TGTGCCTGTGACACCGTTCTGGGATACGAGAGCTCCTGGGACACCCGACAGATGTTTTTC.

This clone was picked up a small number of times. This DNA's translation and the protein TCRdb lists, from a much larger clone, do not match at residue 7, likely due to a read error; the protein shown is translated from the DNA. V and J are TRDV1 and TRDJ1, with TRDD3 identical over 11 bases. TCRdb records no J gene; here it was assigned by comparing the DNA to germline. With 2 bases clipped from V and 10 bases from J, the junction kept 12 bases outside the gene matches. Germline assignment: CDR1 TSWWSYY and CDR2 QGS. The CDR3 runs to 16 residues. This CDR3 is CALGELTLLGDTGLIF. In DNA, the CDR3 is TGTGCTCTTGGGGAATTGACCTTGCTGGGGGATACAGGACTCATCTTT.

This clone came up a few times. The amino acid sequence in TCRdb belongs to a much larger clone and departs from this DNA's translation at residue 4, likely a sequencing read error; the sequence shown is translated from the DNA. The CDR3: CAFKAGGIYTDKLIF. In DNA, the CDR3 is TGTGCCTTTAAGGCTGGGGGAATATACACCGATAAACTCATCTTT. V is TRDV3 and J is TRDJ1; 8 bases line up with TRDD3. V dropped 1 base and J dropped 0; count of bases not matched to a gene: 7. Germline V gene data show CDR1 as TVYSNPD and CDR2 as GDNSRS (reference sequence). The CDR3 spans 15 residues. Complete variable domain (other parts from reference TRDV3 and TRDJ1): CDKVTQSSPDQTVASGSEVVLLCTYDTVYSNPDLFWYRIRPDYSFQFVFYGDNSRSEGADFTQGRFSVKHILTQKAFHLVISPVRTEDSATYYCAFKAGGIYTDKLIFGKGTRVTVEP.

Points on this clone: A far larger clone is off by one base, so a read error is likely. The sample holds other DNA sequences that translate to the same CDR3. This chain joins TRDV1 and TRDJ1, with 7 bases aligning to TRDD3. CDR3 size: 19 residues. The germline gives CDR1 TSWWSYY, CDR2 QGS. The CDR3 DNA sequence: TGCGCTCTTGGGGAGCCTCACTACTTCTGGGGGGACTACACCGATAAACTCATCTTT. It is translated as CALGEPHYFWGDYTDKLIF.

This clone appeared many times. The protein TCRdb gives is from a much larger clone and does not agree with this DNA's translation at residue 18, likely a read error; the protein shown here comes from the DNA. This rearrangement joins TRDV1 to TRDJ1, with 9 nucleotides matching TRDD3. Per germline, CDR1 TSWWSYY and CDR2 QGS. The CDR3 consists of 20 residues. The CDR3: CALGGRGSFWGIHYTDKPIF. The CDR3 nucleotides read TGTGCTCTTGGGGGGAGGGGTTCTTTCTGGGGGATTCATTACACCGATAAACCCATCTTT.

Turning to this clone: TCRdb's entry gives the protein of a much larger clone, which mismatches this DNA's translation at residue 12, likely from a read error; the protein reported here is translated from the DNA. The genes are TRDV1 and TRDJ2, with D possibly being TRDD2 or TRDD3 (7 bases each). TCRdb offers no J gene call, so here the DNA was matched to germline to obtain one. Trimming left V 0 bases short and J 0 bases short, with 38 bases between. CDR1 is TSWWSYY and CDR2 is QGS in the germline V gene. The CDR3 totals 26 residues. In DNA, the CDR3 is TGTGCTCTTGGGGAACTAGCGCTTCCTATGAAGCCGGGGGATTCTCCTTCCTTAGCTTTGACAGCACAACTCTTCTTT. This codes for CALGELALPMKPGDSPSLALTAQLFF.

On this clone: Translating this DNA gives a protein that differs at residue 14 from the TCRdb one, which belongs to a much larger clone; a read error is likely, and the protein shown is this translation. This chain links TRDV2 with TRDJ1; 13 bases map to TRDD3. TCRdb records no J gene; here it was assigned by comparing the DNA to germline. The length of the CDR3 is 18 residues. Germline V gives CDR1 GEAIGNYY, CDR2 EKD. CDR3 protein: CACDNLLGDTGVTGKLIF. The CDR3 nucleotides read TGTGCCTGTGACAATCTACTGGGGGATACGGGCGTGACCGGTAAACTCATCTTT.

Points on this clone: The protein TCRdb lists belongs to a much larger clone and differs from this DNA's translation at residue 9, which points to a read error; the protein shown is made from the DNA. The V call is TRDV1, the J call TRDJ1, with 8 bases that match TRDD3. V lost 7 bases to trimming and J lost 4 bases; unmatched junction nucleotides: 29. The V gene's germline CDR1 is TSWWSYY and CDR2 QGS. This CDR3 has 21 amino acids. CDR3 coding DNA: TGTGCTCTTGCCTTATTGGGTCTCCTCCGTTCGGAGGGGATACTTAGCGATAAACTCATCTTT. It yields the protein CALALLGLLRSEGILSDKLIF.

This clone appeared a few times. Only one base separates this from a far larger clonotype, so it likely reflects a read error. At the DNA level, this CDR3 is encoded by other sequences in the same sample as well. The CDR3 DNA follows: TGTGCCTGTGACTCCTTAAGTACCCCCGTGGCAGGTACTGGGAGTGAGAACACCGATAAACTCATCTTC. Translating gives CACDSLSTPVAGTGSENTDKLIF. V gene TRDV2 combines with J gene TRDJ1, with D possibly being TRDD3 (6 bases). The CDR3 loop spans 23 amino acids. Germline CDR1 and CDR2: GEAIGNYY and EKD.

Note on this clone: This likely reflects a read error, since a far larger clone is one base away. Within the sample, other DNA sequences also encode this same CDR3. V is TRDV1 and J is TRDJ1, with 11 bases lining up with TRDD3. Assignment of the J gene here rests on matching the DNA to germline, because TCRdb gives none. The CDR3 extends over 21 amino acids. CDR1 is TSWWSYY, CDR2 QGS, per germline. The DNA for the CDR3 is TGTGCTCTTGGGGAACTTTCCGCCCCAATGTACTGGGGGATAGACACCGACAAACTCATCTTT. Its protein is CALGELSAPMYWGIDTDKLIF.

With regard to this clone: TCRdb has a much larger clone's protein, which differs at residue 7 from the translation of this DNA, likely because of a read error; what is shown is the protein translated from the DNA. The chain employs TRDV2 and TRDJ1; the match to TRDD3 covers 11 bases. TCRdb leaves out the J gene; it was filled in here by matching the DNA to germline. The CDR3 length is 19 residues. J was trimmed by 0 bases and V by 6 bases; bases with no gene match: 17. Germline loops: CDR1 GEAIGNYY, CDR2 EKD. CDR3 in amino acids: CACPSSAGGYTPYTDKLIF. CDR3 bases: TGTGCCTGTCCCTCTTCCGCTGGGGGATACACGCCTTACACCGATAAACTCATCTTT.

This clone was picked up a small number of times. This likely stems from a read error, as it lies one base from a far larger clone. This sample also contains other DNA sequences that code for the same CDR3. V and J are TRDV1 and TRDJ1; tentative D call: TRDD3 (5 bases). The CDR3 is 12 amino acids. From germline, CDR1 is TSWWSYY and CDR2 QGS. The CDR3 DNA reads TGTGCACTCAGGGGAGGTACCGATAAACTCATCTTT. This codes for CALRGGTDKLIF.

There are many counts of this clone. The chain has TRDV1 and TRDJ1, with 7 bases lining up with TRDD2. Here the J gene was assigned by germline matching of the DNA, as TCRdb has none. J lost 2 bases, V lost 2 bases, and 23 bases had no gene match. CDR1 TSWWSYY and CDR2 QGS come from the germline V gene. CDR3 length equals 21 residues. CDR3 bases: TGTGCTCTTGGGGAATACCTGGGACCTTCCTTACGTTACTGGACTACCGATAAACTCATCTTT. This encodes CALGEYLGPSLRYWTTDKLIF.

Only a few counts were recorded for this clone. TCRdb's protein for this DNA is that of a much larger clone and differs from the translation at residue 10, likely a read error; the protein shown is the DNA translation. The chain combines TRDV2 with TRDJ3; 7 nucleotides match TRDD3. The J gene, missing from TCRdb, was assigned here through DNA to germline matching. The CDR3 consists of 15 residues. The V gene's germline CDR1 is GEAIGNYY and CDR2 EKD. CDR3 sequence: CACDWGTWDIRQMFF. The CDR3 coding sequence is TGTGCCTGTGACTGGGGGACCTGGGACATCCGACAGATGTTTTTC.

This clone was observed a handful of times. The protein recorded in TCRdb matches a much larger clone and deviates from this DNA's translation at residue 11, suggesting a read error; the protein here is obtained by translating the DNA. The V gene is TRDV2, the J gene TRDJ1; TRDD3 matches 9 bases. The J gene, missing from TCRdb, was assigned here through DNA to germline matching. J lost 3 bases, V lost 0 bases, and 16 bases had no gene match. Germline loops: CDR1 GEAIGNYY, CDR2 EKD. The CDR3 is 19 amino acids. DNA for the CDR3: TGTGCCTGTGACACCGGGGGTACTGGGGGACACGCGTTACCCGATAAACTCATCTTT. This sequence encodes CACDTGGTGGHALPDKLIF.

Turning to this clone: This DNA's translation differs at residue 6 from TCRdb's protein, which comes from a much larger clone; a read error is likely, and the protein shown is translated from the DNA. No call exists for the J gene, whereas the V gene is TRDV1; the D call of TRDD3 is as the table states it, not checked on the DNA. Germline assignment: CDR1 TSWWSYY and CDR2 QGS. The CDR3 runs to 14 residues. The CDR3 DNA follows: TGTGCTCTTGGGGAACCCCTGGGGGATTCGGTGCTCATCTTT. It encodes CALGEPLGDSVLIF.

The sample holds many counts of this clone. This sequence joins TRDV1 and TRDJ1, with 8 bases fitting TRDD2. V was clipped by 4 bases and J by 7 bases; unmatched bases: 29. The CDR3 runs 21 residues. Germline assignment: CDR1 TSWWSYY and CDR2 QGS. The CDR3 protein is CALGVLGLPKPSGTIVGKLIF. The CDR3 nucleotides read TGTGCTCTTGGGGTCCTCGGCCTTCCTAAGCCCTCAGGGACCATCGTGGGTAAACTCATCTTT.

There are many counts of this clone. CDR3 protein: CALGRGAFPPDYWGTNLVGLIF. The CDR3 DNA is TGTGCTCTTGGGAGGGGGGCCTTCCCACCGGATTACTGGGGGACCAATCTCGTTGGACTCATCTTT. V and J are TRDV1 and TRDJ1; 9 bases fit TRDD3. The CDR3 totals 22 residues. V was pared by 5 bases and J by 10 bases, with 35 bases of the junction left unmatched. From germline, CDR1 is TSWWSYY and CDR2 QGS.

This clone was recorded many times. This sample includes further DNA sequences coding for the same CDR3. V gene TRDV1 combines with J gene TRDJ1; D not certain. CDR3 length: 19 residues. V was trimmed by 3 bases and J by 0 bases, leaving 23 bases between them. Germline loops: CDR1 TSWWSYY, CDR2 QGS. CDR3 DNA sequence: TGTGCTCTTGGGGAGCATGAAACTGTCACAACACCTTACACCGATAAACTCATCTTT. This sequence encodes CALGEHETVTTPYTDKLIF.

This clone occurred a few times. The translation of this DNA and the TCRdb protein of a much larger clone differ at residue 18, probably owing to a read error; the protein shown here is translated from the DNA. V and J are TRDV1 and TRDJ1, with 10 bases lining up with TRDD3. Germline lookup yields CDR1 TSWWSYY and CDR2 QGS. The CDR3 has 22 amino acids. V was clipped by 5 bases and J by 7 bases; unmatched bases: 31. The DNA of the CDR3 is TGTGCTCTTGGGAAGAGTCGACCTAATGGTGTAAGAGTACTGGGGGATGGGGGTAAACTCATCTTT. Residues: CALGKSRPNGVRVLGDGGKLIF.

This clone was counted between two and nine times. This may be a read error, as it is one base from a much larger clone. V usage is TRDV1 and J usage is TRDJ1; D is unclear. TCRdb is silent on the J gene; assignment here came from matching the DNA to germline. The CDR3 runs 19 residues. Trimming left V 1 base short and J 0 bases short, with 21 bases between. Germline V gene lookup returns CDR1 TSWWSYY and CDR2 QGS. The CDR3 nucleotides read TGTGCTCTTGGGGAACAGGCCGGCTACTCGCGGGCGTACACCGATAAACTCATCTTT. Translating it yields CALGEQAGYSRAYTDKLIF.

This clone was detected ten times or more. The chain is built from TRDV1 and TRDJ1; 10 nucleotides align to TRDD3. Assignment of the J gene here rests on matching the DNA to germline, because TCRdb gives none. Losses at the gene ends were 0 bases for V and 3 bases for J; bases not matched to a gene: 13. Germline CDR1 is TSWWSYY and CDR2 is QGS. The CDR3 sequence is 19 residues long. Here the CDR3 DNA reads TGTGCTCTTGGGGAACTTCTCCCGTGGGGGATACACTTTTCCGATAAACTCATCTTT. It is translated as CALGELLPWGIHFSDKLIF.